Shown below are 25 T cell receptor beta chains from a single sample sequenced in a study of blood T cell repertoires in COVID-19. Profiling relied on immunoSEQ multiplex PCR, and the TCRdb table lists in-frame clones only, not all of them. In the table there are around 480,000 clones, around 90% of which are singletons. The sequenced sample was PBMCs or T cells enriched from blood (not recorded which). These receptors all stem from a woman aged 18-29 years who had recovered from COVID-19.

J is TRBJ1-1 and V is TRBV21-1. TRBV21-1 is marked as a pseudogene. The CDR3 has 12 residues. The CDR3 coding sequence is TGTGCCAGCAGCCCTCCAAGAGGTACAGCTTTCTTT. Protein sequence: CASSPPRGTAFF.

This clone was recorded only once. This rearrangement joins TRBV19 to TRBJ2-2, with D maybe TRBD2 (5 bases). Germline loops: CDR1 LNHDA, CDR2 SQIVND (reference sequence). The V end was cut by 7 bases, the J end by 6 bases, with 15 bases between. This CDR3 has 14 amino acids. This CDR3 is CASKDRPGAGELFF. The CDR3 coding sequence is TGTGCCAGTAAGGATAGACCCGGGGCCGGGGAGCTGTTTTTT.

The V gene is TRBV10-2, the J gene TRBJ1-1, with 9 positions matching TRBD1. This CDR3 comprises 13 residues. The V gene end was trimmed by 10 bases and the J gene end by 1 base; junction bases not matched to a gene: 4. Germline-derived CDR1 and CDR2 are WSHSY and SAAADI. The CDR3 nucleotides are TGCGCCATAGGACAGGGGACGAACACTGAAGCTTTCTTT. Its translation is CAIGQGTNTEAFF.

This clone was seen once. This sequence joins TRBV3-1 (or the pseudogene TRBV3-2) and TRBJ1-2; D call uncertain. The germline CDR1 and CDR2 sequences are LGHDT and YNNKEL (reference sequence). The ends were cut back, 0 bases at V and 8 bases at J, with 13 bases in the middle. The CDR3 contains 14 residues. The CDR3 protein is CASSQDSAQRGYTF. In nucleotides, the CDR3 is TGTGCCAGCAGCCAAGATTCGGCCCAGAGGGGCTACACCTTC.

The chain uses TRBV16 and TRBJ1-3; unclear D gene. Germline V gene lookup returns CDR1 KGHSY and CDR2 FQNENV. The CDR3 has 15 amino acids. The germline V and J ends were trimmed by 4 bases and 4 bases, with 14 bases remaining between them. DNA for the CDR3: TGTGCCAGCAGCCCCTCCGGGGTGTCCGGAAACACCATATATTTT. Its protein product is CASSPSGVSGNTIYF.

V gene TRBV28 combines with J gene TRBJ2-1, with TRBD1 as a possible D gene (5 bases). CDR1 MDHEN and CDR2 SYDVKM come from the germline V gene. V was clipped by 4 bases and J by 10 bases, with 8 bases between them. The CDR3 contains 11 residues. The CDR3 DNA reads as TGTGCCAGCAGTTCGGCAGGGGAGCAGTTCTTC. Its translation is CASSSAGEQFF.

The chain links TRBV18 to TRBJ1-1, with 7 bases fitting TRBD1. The CDR3 is 15 amino acids. Germline CDR1 is KGHSH and CDR2 is LQKENI. Trimming at V came to 3 bases and at J to 1 base, leaving 5 bases not matched to a gene. The CDR3 loop reads CASSPFDRANTEAFF. CDR3 sequence (DNA): TGTGCCAGCTCACCTTTCGACAGGGCGAACACTGAAGCTTTCTTT.

Remarks on this clone: This sample also contains other DNA sequences that code for the same CDR3. V usage is TRBV5-1 and J usage is TRBJ1-4; D is perhaps TRBD1 (5 bases). V was clipped by 0 bases and J by 7 bases, with 13 bases between them. Germline V gene sequence: CDR1 SGHRS, CDR2 YFSETQ. This CDR3 is 15 amino acids long. The CDR3 here is CASSLAGGLGEKLFF. The CDR3 nucleotides are TGCGCCAGCAGCTTGGCCGGGGGGTTAGGTGAAAAACTGTTTTTT.

The genes are TRBV9 and TRBJ2-3, with 9 bases matching TRBD2. CDR3 length: 16 amino acids. J gave up 4 bases and V 0 bases, and 6 bases lay outside the gene matches. Germline-derived CDR1 and CDR2 are SGDLS and YYNGEE. For the CDR3, the DNA is TGTGCCAGCAGCGTAGTCGAGGGCGGGGGGGCAGATACGCAGTATTTT. It is translated as CASSVVEGGGADTQYF. Together with reference TRBV9 and TRBJ2-3, the CDR3 gives the full variable domain: DSGVTQTPKHLITATGQRVTLRCSPRSGDLSVYWYQQSLDQGLQFLIQYYNGEERAKGNILERFSAQQFPDLHSELNLSSLELGDSALYFCASSVVEGGGADTQYFGPGTRLTVL.

The chain uses TRBV7-2 and TRBJ1-5; possible D gene TRBD1, 5 bases. The germline V gene encodes CDR1 SGHTA and CDR2 FQGNSA. Trimming removed 7 bases at V and 4 bases at J, with 11 bases between. The CDR3 loop spans 13 amino acids. The CDR3 DNA is TGTGCCAGCACCCCCGACAGAAATCAGCCCCAGCATTTT. It codes for CASTPDRNQPQHF.

This clone has just one count. The V and J genes are TRBV7-2 and TRBJ2-2; TRBD2 aligns across 7 bases. CDR1 is SGHTA and CDR2 is FQGNSA in the germline V gene. The length of the CDR3 is 17 residues. The V gene end was trimmed by 1 base and the J gene end by 4 bases; junction bases not matched to a gene: 9. The CDR3 loop reads CASSLGAGLFSTGELFF. The CDR3 bases are TGTGCCAGCAGCTTAGGAGCGGGACTATTCTCCACCGGGGAGCTGTTTTTT. The complete variable domain, with remaining parts taken from reference TRBV7-2 and TRBJ2-2, reads GAGVSQSPSNKVTEKGKDVELRCDPISGHTALYWYRQSLGQGLEFLIYFQGNSAPDKSGLPSDRFSAERTGGSVSTLTIQRTQQEDSAVYLCASSLGAGLFSTGELFFGEGSRLTVL.

The chain links TRBV19 to TRBJ2-7; the D gene is possibly TRBD1 (6 bases). The V gene's germline CDR1 is LNHDA and CDR2 SQIVND (reference sequence). The CDR3 totals 14 residues. Trimming took 4 bases from V and 1 from J, leaving 11 bases between them. Here the CDR3 DNA reads TGTGCCAGTAGTACAGACAGGTCGTCCTACGAGCAGTACTTC. Its protein is CASSTDRSSYEQYF.

J is TRBJ1-2 and V is TRBV11-2; 7 bases are shared with TRBD1. From germline, CDR1 is SGHAT and CDR2 FQNNGV. J was trimmed by 3 bases and V by 2 bases; bases with no gene match: 6. The CDR3 covers 15 residues. CDR3 DNA: TGTGCCAGCAGCTTACTGAGCAGGGGGGACTATGGCTACACCTTC. Its translation: CASSLLSRGDYGYTF. Complete variable domain (other parts from reference TRBV11-2 and TRBJ1-2): EAGVAQSPRYKIIEKRQSVAFWCNPISGHATLYWYQQILGQGPKLLIQFQNNGVVDDSQLPKDRFSAERLKGVDSTLKIQPAKLEDSAVYLCASSLLSRGDYGYTFGSGTRLTVV.

V and J are TRBV6-5 and TRBJ2-1; 7 bases are shared with TRBD1. Germline-derived CDR1 and CDR2 are MNHEY and SVGAGI. The V and J ends lost 6 bases and 10 bases, in that order; junction bases with no gene match: 6. The CDR3 totals 12 residues. Here the CDR3 reads CASRTQGKEQFF. The CDR3 DNA is TGTGCCAGCAGGACACAGGGGAAGGAGCAGTTCTTC.

This clone is a singleton in its sample. The gene calls are TRBV30 and TRBJ1-6; tentative D call: TRBD1 (6 bases). Germline CDR1 is GTSNPN and CDR2 is SVGIG (reference sequence). The CDR3 is 18 amino acids. Trimming pared 2 bases from V and 6 bases from J, leaving 23 bases between. The CDR3: CAWSQSLTGGMGNSPLHF. The CDR3 DNA reads TGTGCCTGGAGTCAATCCCTGACAGGAGGAATGGGTAATTCACCCCTCCACTTT. The full variable domain, in which reference TRBV30 and TRBJ1-6 provide the parts outside the CDR3, is SQTIHQWPATLVQPVGSPLSLECTVEGTSNPNLYWYRQAAGRGLQLLFYSVGIGQISSEVPQNLSASRPQDRQFILSSKKLLLSDSGFYLCAWSQSLTGGMGNSPLHFGNGTRLTVT.

V usage is TRBV10-3 and J usage is TRBJ1-5; D call uncertain. CDR3 length equals 14 residues. Trimming removed 3 bases from V and 2 bases from J, with 8 bases in between. Germline V gene sequence: CDR1 ENHRY, CDR2 SYGVKD. The CDR3 nucleotides read TGTGCCATCAGTGAAGCCGTCCGCAATCAGCCCCAGCATTTT. Protein: CAISEAVRNQPQHF.

On this clone: At one of its ends the junction is not consistent with the germline gene, which may arise from a read error. The V call is TRBV6-1, the J call TRBJ1-3, with D possibly being TRBD1 (6 bases). This CDR3 has 11 amino acids. Germline CDR1 reads MNHNS; CDR2 reads SASEGT. The CDR3: CASSEFGGKEF. DNA of the CDR3: TGTGCCAGCAGTGAATTTGGGGGCAAGGAATTT.

The chain has TRBV5-1 and TRBJ1-5, with TRBD1 as a possible D gene (5 bases). Germline V gives CDR1 SGHRS, CDR2 YFSETQ. Trimming shortened V by 4 bases and J by 6 bases, and 17 bases separated the two germline ends. The CDR3 sequence is 15 residues long. CDR3 nucleotide sequence: TGCGCCAGCAGCCCGCAGGGAGGGCTGGGTCAGCCCCAGCATTTT. It translates to CASSPQGGLGQPQHF. Full variable domain (missing parts from reference TRBV5-1 and TRBJ1-5): KAGVTQTPRYLIKTRGQQVTLSCSPISGHRSVSWYQQTPGQGLQFLFEYFSETQRNKGNFPGRFSGRQFSNSRSEMNVSTLELGDSALYLCASSPQGGLGQPQHFGDGTRLSIL.

The rearrangement joins TRBV28 to TRBJ1-1, with 8 bases fitting TRBD1. This CDR3 has 16 amino acids. Germline CDR1 and CDR2: MDHEN and SYDVKM. V shed 6 bases, J shed 11 bases, and the junction held 20 bases outside the gene matches. The CDR3 here is CASRVAGTGPPMDAFF. The CDR3, as DNA: TGTGCCAGCAGGGTAGCCGGGACAGGACCTCCAATGGATGCTTTCTTT.

The chain employs TRBV6-5 and TRBJ2-7; the D gene is possibly TRBD1 (6 bases). The CDR3 is 14 residues long. The ends were cut back, 5 bases at V and 0 bases at J, with 11 bases in the middle. The germline CDR1 and CDR2 sequences are MNHEY and SVGAGI. The CDR3, as DNA: TGTGCCAGCAGTAGTCCCAGGGGCTCCTACGAGCAGTACTTC. Its translation is CASSSPRGSYEQYF.

This clone was found once. The gene calls are TRBV6-1 and TRBJ1-5; D perhaps matches TRBD1 (6 bases). Germline-derived CDR1 and CDR2 are MNHNS and SASEGT. The length of the CDR3 is 14 residues. The V and J ends lost 2 bases and 6 bases respectively, with 11 bases between them. The CDR3 DNA is TGTGCCAGCAGTGAATGGACAGAGGGTCAGCCCCAGCATTTT. It translates to CASSEWTEGQPQHF.

The V gene is TRBV2, the J gene TRBJ1-4; a weak D match, TRBD1 (5 bases). Germline CDR1 and CDR2: SNHLY and FYNNEI. V lost 6 bases and J 8 bases, leaving 19 bases between the germline ends. The CDR3 spans 15 residues. The CDR3 here is CASSTRGVGGEKLFF. The CDR3 DNA reads TGTGCCAGCAGCACACGGGGGGTAGGAGGGGAAAAACTGTTTTTT. The full variable domain, in which reference TRBV2 and TRBJ1-4 provide the parts outside the CDR3, is EPEVTQTPSHQVTQMGQEVILRCVPISNHLYFYWYRQILGQKVEFLVSFYNNEISEKSEIFDDQFSVERPDGSNFTLKIRSTKLEDSAMYFCASSTRGVGGEKLFFGSGTQLSVL.

This chain connects TRBV24-1 to TRBJ2-1; 8 bases agree with TRBD1. Germline assignment: CDR1 KGHDR and CDR2 SFDVKD. V lost 7 bases to trimming and J lost 6 bases; unmatched junction nucleotides: 1. The CDR3 is made up of 12 amino acids. DNA of the CDR3: TGTGCCACCAGGGGACAGGCCAATGAGCAGTTCTTC. Its translation is CATRGQANEQFF.

CDR3 region: CASSYRLEETQYF. DNA for the CDR3: TGTGCCAGCAGTTATCGACTTGAGGAGACCCAGTACTTC. The gene calls are TRBV6-5 and TRBJ2-5, with D hard to call. This CDR3 has 13 residues. Trimming removed 3 bases from V and 5 bases from J, with 10 bases in between. Germline CDR1 is MNHEY and CDR2 is SVGAGI.

The chain carries TRBV11-2 and TRBJ2-3, with TRBD1 matching 8 bases. V lost 3 bases and J lost 2; bases outside the gene matches: 1. The V gene's germline CDR1 is SGHAT and CDR2 FQNNGV. The CDR3 contains 14 residues. The DNA for the CDR3 is TGTGCCAGCAGCTTGACAGGGGACACAGATACGCAGTATTTT. Translation gives CASSLTGDTDTQYF.